This T cell receptor (beta chain) stems from a study of T cell responses to AZD1222 COVID-19 vaccine. Overall study results and limits: It should be noted that donors were predominantly white British and more often female, and clonal diversity was possibly underestimated. Repertoires were collected only later (after the peak T cell response had occurred).

TCRdb's table, derived via immunoSEQ multiplex PCR, lists solely in-frame clones and lacks some. In the table there are 95,000 to 150,000 clones, about 85% of which are singletons. Germline V gives CDR1 KGHDR, CDR2 SFDVKD. After removal of 4 bases from V and 2 bases from J, the junction contained 3 bases not matched to a gene. This CDR3 has 14 residues. Points on this clone: Its target is unknown.

This clonotype was obtained from an adult in good health. The sample was peripheral blood, taken on day 0 of AZD1222 vaccination. The J gene is TRBJ1-2, the V gene TRBV24-1; 7 bases are shared with TRBD1. This CDR3 is CATSEQGQNYGYTF. CDR3 sequence (DNA): TGTGCCACCAGTGAACAGGGACAGAACTATGGCTACACCTTC.